Sequencing of this TCR beta chain was carried out in a study of cytomegalovirus exposure and HLA in healthy donors. Study-wide results and caveats: In a later analysis, at a false discovery rate of 0.05, approximately 16,000 TCR beta sequences matched HLA alleles. The majority of CMV-associated TCR beta chains were reported as apparently HLA-restricted in a later analysis.

The CDR3 covers 15 residues. CDR1 is MDHEN, CDR2 SYDVKM, per germline. Trimming cost V 5 bases and J 6 bases; bases outside gene matches: 10. The PCR had 60 Vbeta and 13 Jbeta primers. TCRdb's copy holds only in-frame clones and misses some; the assay was immunoSEQ multiplex PCR. Of about 120,000 clones listed, about 79% were seen once; the top ten hold just over 2%. This clone was observed a single time. Its antigen is unknown. The sample consisted of PBMCs. The gene calls are TRBV28 and TRBJ2-7; 10 positions agree with TRBD2. The TCR was taken from a human donor in good health. The CDR3 reads CASSPRLAGVSEQYF. Here the CDR3 DNA reads TGTGCCAGCAGTCCCCGGCTAGCGGGAGTCAGCGAGCAGTACTTC.